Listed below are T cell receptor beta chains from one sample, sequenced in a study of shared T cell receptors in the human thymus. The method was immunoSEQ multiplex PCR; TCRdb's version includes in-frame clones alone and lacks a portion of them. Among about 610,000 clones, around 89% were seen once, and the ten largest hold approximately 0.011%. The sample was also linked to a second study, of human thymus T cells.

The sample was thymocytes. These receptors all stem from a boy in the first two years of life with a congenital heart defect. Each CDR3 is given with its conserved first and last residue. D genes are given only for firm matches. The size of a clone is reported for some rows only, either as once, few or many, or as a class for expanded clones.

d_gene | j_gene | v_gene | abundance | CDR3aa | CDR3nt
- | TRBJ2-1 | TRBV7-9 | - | CASSLARGRQFF | TGTGCCAGCAGCTTAGCGCGGGGTAGGCAGTTCTTC
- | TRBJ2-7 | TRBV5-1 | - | CASSPDGSYEQYF | TGCGCCAGCAGCCCCGACGGGTCCTACGAGCAGTACTTC
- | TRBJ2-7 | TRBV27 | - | CASSLRGKPSYEQYF | TGTGCCAGCAGTTTAAGGGGGAAACCCTCCTACGAGCAGTACTTC
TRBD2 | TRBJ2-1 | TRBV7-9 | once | CASTVEGGRVLNEQFF | TGTGCCAGCACCGTTGAGGGCGGGAGGGTTCTCAATGAGCAGTTCTTC
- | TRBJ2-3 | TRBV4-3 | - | CASSQWGGPTDTQYF | TGCGCCAGCAGCCAATGGGGGGGGCCCACAGATACGCAGTATTTT
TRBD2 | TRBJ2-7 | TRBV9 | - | CASSPSGSTEQYF | TGTGCCAGCAGCCCTAGCGGGTCTACCGAGCAGTACTTC
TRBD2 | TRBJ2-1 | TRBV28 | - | CASSLRPSGRSNEQFF | TGTGCCAGCAGTTTACGTCCTAGCGGGAGGTCCAATGAGCAGTTCTTC
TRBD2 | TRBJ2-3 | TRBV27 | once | CASSDGTRVTDTQYF | TGTGCCAGCAGCGACGGGACTAGAGTCACAGATACGCAGTATTTT
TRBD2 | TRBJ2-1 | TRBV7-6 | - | CASSLAGLDYNEQFF | TGTGCCAGCAGCTTAGCGGGACTAGATTACAATGAGCAGTTCTTC
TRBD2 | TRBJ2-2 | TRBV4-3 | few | CASSQDRASGYTGELFF | TGCGCCAGCAGCCAAGATAGGGCTAGCGGTTACACCGGGGAGCTGTTTTTT
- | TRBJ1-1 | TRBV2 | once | CASSEDRRRTPNTEAFF | TGTGCCAGCAGTGAAGATCGGCGAAGGACACCTAACACTGAAGCTTTCTTT
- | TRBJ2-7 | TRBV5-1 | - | CASSRQVGEQYF | TGCGCCAGCAGCCGACAGGTCGGGGAGCAGTACTTC
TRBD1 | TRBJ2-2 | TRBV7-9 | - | CASSRRPGTGLGTGELFF | TGTGCCAGCAGCCGACGACCCGGGACAGGGTTGGGCACCGGGGAGCTGTTTTTT
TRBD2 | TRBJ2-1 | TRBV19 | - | CASSREGTSFFNEQFF | TGTGCCAGTAGTAGGGAAGGGACTAGTTTCTTCAATGAGCAGTTCTTC
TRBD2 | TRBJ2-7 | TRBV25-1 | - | CASSVAGAHEQYF | TGTGCCAGCTCCGTAGCGGGAGCCCACGAGCAGTACTTC
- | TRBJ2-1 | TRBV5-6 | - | CASSFRGGGALGNEQFF | TGTGCCAGCAGCTTTCGAGGAGGGGGGGCCCTAGGGAATGAGCAGTTCTTC
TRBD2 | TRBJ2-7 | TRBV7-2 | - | CASSLYPGGRTYEQYF | TGTGCCAGCAGCCTCTACCCAGGCGGGAGAACCTACGAGCAGTACTTC
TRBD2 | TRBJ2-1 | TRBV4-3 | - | CASSQRAPRPTLAGGHNEQFF | TGCGCCAGCAGCCAACGGGCCCCGCGGCCCACTCTAGCGGGAGGCCACAATGAGCAGTTCTTC
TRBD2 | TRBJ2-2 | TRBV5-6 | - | CASSFGRGTGELFF | TGTGCCAGCAGCTTTGGGAGGGGCACCGGGGAGCTGTTTTTT
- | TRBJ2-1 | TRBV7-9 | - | CASSLGGQIYNEQFF | TGTGCCAGCAGCTTAGGCGGGCAAATCTACAATGAGCAGTTCTTC
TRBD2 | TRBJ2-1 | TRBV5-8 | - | CASNTSGRGRNEQFF | TGTGCCAGCAATACTAGCGGGAGAGGTAGAAATGAGCAGTTCTTC
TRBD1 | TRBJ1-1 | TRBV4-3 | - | CASSQEGTGASNTEAFF | TGCGCCAGCAGCCAAGAAGGGACAGGGGCGTCGAACACTGAAGCTTTCTTT
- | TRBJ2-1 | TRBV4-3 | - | CASSPLSGSTSYNEQFF | TGCGCCAGCAGCCCGCTATCGGGGTCCACCTCCTACAATGAGCAGTTCTTC
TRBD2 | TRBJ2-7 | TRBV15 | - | CATSRHGRGEQYF | TGTGCCACCAGCAGACACGGGAGGGGCGAGCAGTACTTC
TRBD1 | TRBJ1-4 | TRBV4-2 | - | CASSDRGYNEKLFF | TGTGCCAGCAGCGACAGGGGGTATAATGAAAAACTGTTTTTT
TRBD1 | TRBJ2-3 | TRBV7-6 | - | CASSLGQGGDTQYF | TGTGCCAGCAGCTTAGGACAGGGTGGAGATACGCAGTATTTT
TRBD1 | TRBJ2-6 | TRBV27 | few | CASTGQGDLSGANVLTF | TGTGCCAGCACTGGACAGGGCGACCTCTCTGGGGCCAACGTCCTGACTTTC
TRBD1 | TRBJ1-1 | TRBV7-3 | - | CASSVGTGGNTEAFF | TGTGCCAGCAGCGTAGGGACAGGGGGAAACACTGAAGCTTTCTTT
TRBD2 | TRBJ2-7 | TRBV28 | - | CASSITSLAGGEEQYF | TGTGCCAGCAGTATCACCTCGCTAGCGGGGGGCGAGGAGCAGTACTTC
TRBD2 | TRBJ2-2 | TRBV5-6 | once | CASSLAREITGELFF | TGTGCCAGCAGCTTGGCGCGGGAGATCACCGGGGAGCTGTTTTTT
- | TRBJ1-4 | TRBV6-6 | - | CASSYRQYNEKLFF | TGTGCCAGCAGTTATCGACAGTATAATGAAAAACTGTTTTTT
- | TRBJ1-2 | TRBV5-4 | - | CASSHPGPGGGYTF | TGTGCCAGCAGCCATCCAGGGCCCGGCGGTGGCTACACCTTC
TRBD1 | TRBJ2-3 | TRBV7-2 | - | CATRDRGSTDTQYF | TGTGCCACCCGGGACAGAGGCTCCACAGATACGCAGTATTTT
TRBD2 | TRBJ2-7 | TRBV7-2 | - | CASSTSGRAGYEQYF | TGTGCCAGCAGCACTAGCGGGAGGGCCGGATACGAGCAGTACTTC
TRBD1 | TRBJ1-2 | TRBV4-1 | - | CASSQDRQGKRPPNYGYTF | TGCGCCAGCAGCCAAGATCGACAGGGTAAAAGGCCCCCTAACTATGGCTACACCTTC
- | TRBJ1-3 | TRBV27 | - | CASSFRPGAGNTIYF | TGTGCCAGCAGTTTCCGGCCGGGAGCTGGAAACACCATATATTTT
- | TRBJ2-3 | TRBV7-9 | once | CASSWGESTDTQYF | TGTGCCAGCAGCTGGGGGGAGAGCACAGATACGCAGTATTTT
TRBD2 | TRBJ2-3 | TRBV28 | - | CASSVSGSFTPISTDTQYF | TGTGCCAGCAGTGTTAGCGGGAGTTTCACCCCAATTAGCACAGATACGCAGTATTTT
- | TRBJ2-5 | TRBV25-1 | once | CASSKAHSLQETQYF | TGTGCCAGCAGTAAAGCCCACAGCCTCCAAGAGACCCAGTACTTC
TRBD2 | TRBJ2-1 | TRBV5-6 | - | CASSTGTSGSNEQFF | TGTGCCAGCAGCACAGGGACTAGCGGGAGCAATGAGCAGTTCTTC
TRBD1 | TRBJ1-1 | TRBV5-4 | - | CASSRGTGRNTEAFF | TGTGCCAGCAGCCGGGGGACAGGCCGCAACACTGAAGCTTTCTTT
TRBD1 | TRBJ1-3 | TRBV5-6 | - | CASSLGQGKGSSGNTIYF | TGTGCCAGCAGCTTGGGACAGGGTAAGGGAAGTTCTGGAAACACCATATATTTT
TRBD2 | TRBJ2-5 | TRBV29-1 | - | CSVTSGRVQETQYF | TGCAGCGTCACCAGCGGGAGGGTTCAAGAGACCCAGTACTTC
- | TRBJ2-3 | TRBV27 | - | CASSLGTGGADTQYF | TGTGCCAGCAGTTTAGGGACGGGGGGCGCAGATACGCAGTATTTT
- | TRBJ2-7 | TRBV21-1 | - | CASSKDDSGRVSDYEQYF | TGTGCCAGCAGCAAAGATGATAGCGGGAGAGTATCCGACTACGAGCAGTACTTC
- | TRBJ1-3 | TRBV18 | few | CASSFRSQANSGNTIYF | TGTGCCAGCTCATTCAGATCCCAGGCCAACTCTGGAAACACCATATATTTT
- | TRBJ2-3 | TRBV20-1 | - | CSDRDTQYF | TGCAGCGATCGGGATACGCAGTATTTT
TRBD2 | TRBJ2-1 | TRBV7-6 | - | CASRPGTKTYNEQFF | TGTGCCAGCAGGCCCGGGACTAAGACCTACAATGAGCAGTTCTTC
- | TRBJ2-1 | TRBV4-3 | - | CASSQDEGSSYNEQFF | TGCGCCAGCAGCCAAGATGAAGGGAGCTCCTACAATGAGCAGTTCTTC
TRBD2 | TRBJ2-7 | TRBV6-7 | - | CASSSPFGSGNLASYEQYF | TGTGCCAGCAGTTCCCCCTTCGGTAGCGGGAACCTGGCCTCCTACGAGCAGTACTTC
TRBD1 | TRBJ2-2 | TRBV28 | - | CASTIGQGDTGELFF | TGTGCCAGCACCATAGGACAGGGTGACACCGGGGAGCTGTTTTTT
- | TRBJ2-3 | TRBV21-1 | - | CASSPPGQRGLFPDTQYF | TGTGCCAGCAGCCCACCTGGTCAGCGGGGGCTCTTCCCAGATACGCAGTATTTT
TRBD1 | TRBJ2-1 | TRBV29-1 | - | CSVEGSQAGGSYNEQFF | TGCAGCGTTGAAGGGTCTCAGGCAGGGGGCTCCTACAATGAGCAGTTCTTC
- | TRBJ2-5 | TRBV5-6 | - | CASRPQGRETQYF | TGTGCCAGCAGGCCACAGGGACGGGAGACCCAGTACTTC
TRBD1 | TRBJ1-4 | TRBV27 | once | CASRPGPQGAGEKLFF | TGTGCCAGCAGACCGGGGCCCCAGGGGGCCGGTGAAAAACTGTTTTTT